Listed below are T cell receptor beta chains from one sample, sequenced in a study of PD-L1 blockade in urothelial cancer. Libraries were prepared by immunoSEQ multiplex PCR; TCRdb keeps only in-frame clonotypes and omits some of them. The profile shows 50,000 or so clones, around 85% of them singletons. Specimen: PBMCs, collected around atezolizumab (anti-PD-L1) treatment. These receptors were taken from a man aged 55 to 70 with urothelial cancer. Each CDR3 is given with its conserved first and last residue. D genes are given only for firm matches. For some rows the clone size is stated as once, few or many, or as a class when expanded; others skip it.

CDR3aa: CASSGTGEGQETQYF; CDR3nt: TGTGCCAGCAGCGGGACGGGGGAGGGGCAAGAGACCCAGTACTTC; d_gene: TRBD2; j_gene: TRBJ2-5; v_gene: TRBV5-6; abundance: .
CDR3aa: CASRPGQVNTEAFF; CDR3nt: TGCGCCAGCAGACCCGGACAGGTGAACACTGAAGCTTTCTTT; d_gene: TRBD1; j_gene: TRBJ1-1; v_gene: TRBV5-1; abundance: .
CDR3aa: CASSFQREGEAFF; CDR3nt: TGTGCCAGCAGCTTCCAAAGAGAGGGCGAAGCTTTCTTT; d_gene: .; j_gene: TRBJ1-1; v_gene: TRBV11-2; abundance: once
CDR3aa: CASSRKGGGLPTGQYF; CDR3nt: TGTGCCAGCAGCAGGAAGGGTGGGGGACTACCTACTGGGCAGTACTTC; d_gene: TRBD2; j_gene: TRBJ2-7; v_gene: TRBV5-6; abundance: .
CDR3aa: CASGRGTSGTDTQYF; CDR3nt: TGCGCCAGCGGACGAGGGACTAGCGGCACAGATACGCAGTATTTT; d_gene: TRBD2; j_gene: TRBJ2-3; v_gene: TRBV4-1; abundance: .
CDR3aa: CASSLSRGALGETQYF; CDR3nt: TGTGCCAGCAGTCTCTCGCGGGGGGCCCTCGGAGAGACCCAGTACTTC; d_gene: TRBD2; j_gene: TRBJ2-5; v_gene: TRBV2; abundance: .
CDR3aa: CASSLGLADRELFF; CDR3nt: TGTGCCAGCAGCTTGGGACTAGCAGACAGGGAGCTGTTTTTT; d_gene: TRBD2; j_gene: TRBJ2-2; v_gene: TRBV7-9; abundance: .
CDR3aa: CASSPTGGPYNEQFF; CDR3nt: TGTGCCAGCAGCCCGACAGGGGGACCCTACAATGAGCAGTTCTTC; d_gene: TRBD1; j_gene: TRBJ2-1; v_gene: TRBV4-2; abundance: .
CDR3aa: CASRPRGLGEQYF; CDR3nt: TGTGCCAGCAGACCCAGGGGCTTAGGGGAGCAGTACTTC; d_gene: .; j_gene: TRBJ2-7; v_gene: TRBV5-8; abundance: .
CDR3aa: CASSGPGVDQTNEKLFF; CDR3nt: TGTGCCAGCAGTGGACCCGGGGTGGATCAAACTAATGAAAAACTGTTTTTT; d_gene: .; j_gene: TRBJ1-4; v_gene: TRBV6-1; abundance: .
CDR3aa: CASRPLAGAPTDTQYF; CDR3nt: TGCGCCAGCAGACCTCTGGCGGGAGCTCCCACAGATACGCAGTATTTT; d_gene: TRBD2; j_gene: TRBJ2-3; v_gene: TRBV5-1; abundance: .
CDR3aa: CASSQDQRTGRGRFEAFF; CDR3nt: TGTGCCAGCAGCCAAGATCAAAGGACAGGCCGGGGTCGTTTTGAAGCTTTCTTT; d_gene: TRBD1; j_gene: TRBJ1-1; v_gene: TRBV14; abundance: .
CDR3aa: CASSEPRREHPTEAFF; CDR3nt: TGCGCCAGCAGTGAGCCCAGGAGGGAGCACCCCACTGAAGCTTTCTTT; d_gene: .; j_gene: TRBJ1-1; v_gene: TRBV10-2; abundance: .
CDR3aa: CASSPAGIGLFF; CDR3nt: TGTGCCAGTAGTCCAGCAGGGATCGGACTGTTTTTT; d_gene: .; j_gene: TRBJ1-4; v_gene: TRBV19; abundance: .
CDR3aa: CASSVHGSTGNEKLFF; CDR3nt: TGTGCCAGCAGCGTTCATGGGTCAACGGGAAATGAAAAACTGTTTTTT; d_gene: .; j_gene: TRBJ1-4; v_gene: TRBV9; abundance: .
CDR3aa: CASSFDRGKNSPLHF; CDR3nt: TGTGCCAGCAGCTTTGACAGGGGAAAAAATTCACCCCTCCACTTT; d_gene: TRBD1; j_gene: TRBJ1-6; v_gene: TRBV11-1; abundance: .
CDR3aa: CAWSAQGNYGYTF; CDR3nt: TGTGCCTGGAGTGCCCAGGGGAACTATGGCTACACCTTC; d_gene: .; j_gene: TRBJ1-2; v_gene: TRBV30; abundance: .
CDR3aa: CASSYPDRAEAFF; CDR3nt: TGTGCCAGCAGTTACCCCGACAGGGCTGAAGCTTTCTTT; d_gene: TRBD1; j_gene: TRBJ1-1; v_gene: TRBV6-6; abundance: .
CDR3aa: CASSSLAGAVEQFF; CDR3nt: TGTGCCAGCAGCTCTTTAGCGGGGGCGGTTGAGCAGTTCTTC; d_gene: TRBD2; j_gene: TRBJ2-1; v_gene: TRBV11-3; abundance: .
CDR3aa: CAAGQEIYEQYF; CDR3nt: TGTGCCGCCGGACAGGAGATATACGAGCAGTACTTC; d_gene: TRBD1; j_gene: TRBJ2-7; v_gene: TRBV6-5; abundance: .
CDR3aa: CASRDRGAGANVLTF; CDR3nt: TGTGCCAGCAGAGACAGGGGTGCTGGGGCCAACGTCCTGACTTTC; d_gene: TRBD1; j_gene: TRBJ2-6; v_gene: TRBV2; abundance: few
CDR3aa: CASSIGSLGHEQYF; CDR3nt: TGTGCCAGTAGTATAGGTTCCTTGGGCCACGAGCAGTACTTC; d_gene: .; j_gene: TRBJ2-7; v_gene: TRBV19; abundance: .
CDR3aa: CASRGTVNEQYF; CDR3nt: TGTGCCAGCAGGGGGACAGTCAACGAGCAGTACTTC; d_gene: TRBD1; j_gene: TRBJ2-7; v_gene: TRBV28; abundance: .
CDR3aa: CASSSRTGGTTGELFF; CDR3nt: TGCGCCAGCAGCTCGCGGACAGGGGGCACGACCGGGGAGCTGTTTTTT; d_gene: TRBD1; j_gene: TRBJ2-2; v_gene: TRBV5-1; abundance: .
CDR3aa: CSVEGLSDTQYF; CDR3nt: TGCAGCGTGGAGGGACTTAGCGATACGCAGTATTTT; d_gene: .; j_gene: TRBJ2-3; v_gene: TRBV29-1; abundance: once
CDR3aa: CASSPPGGYEKLFF; CDR3nt: TGTGCCAGCAGCCCCCCGGGGGGGTATGAAAAACTGTTTTTT; d_gene: .; j_gene: TRBJ1-4; v_gene: TRBV6-5; abundance: .
CDR3aa: CASSTGTNNYEQYF; CDR3nt: TGTGCCAGCTCAACCGGGACAAACAATTACGAGCAGTACTTC; d_gene: .; j_gene: TRBJ2-7; v_gene: TRBV18; abundance: .
CDR3aa: CASSVNGELFF; CDR3nt: TGTGCCAGCAGCGTTAACGGGGAGCTGTTTTTT; d_gene: .; j_gene: TRBJ2-2; v_gene: TRBV9; abundance: .
CDR3aa: CASSPTRLGTQYF; CDR3nt: TGTGCCAGCAGCCCGACTAGGCTTGGAACGCAGTATTTT; d_gene: .; j_gene: TRBJ2-3; v_gene: TRBV7-8; abundance: few